Below are 26 T cell receptor beta chains sequenced from a single sample in a study of blood T cell repertoires in COVID-19. TCRdb's table, derived via immunoSEQ multiplex PCR, lists solely in-frame clones and lacks some. Of some 150,000 clones in the sample, roughly three quarters were seen once. The specimen sequenced was PBMCs or T cells enriched from blood (not recorded which). Receptor source: a woman between 50 and 59 years old who had recovered from COVID-19.

The chain employs TRBV28 and TRBJ1-5, with TRBD1 identical over 9 bases. Unmatched junction bases numbered 10, after V lost 6 bases and J lost 4 bases. CDR3 length: 16 residues. Germline V gene data show CDR1 as MDHEN and CDR2 as SYDVKM. DNA for the CDR3: TGTGCCAGCAGACTAGGACAGGGGATGCGAAATCAGCCCCAGCATTTT. Its translation is CASRLGQGMRNQPQHF.

The V gene is TRBV2, the J gene TRBJ1-5; 7 bases agree with TRBD1. From germline, CDR1 is SNHLY and CDR2 FYNNEI. This CDR3 is built from 14 residues. Trimming took 6 bases from V and 9 from J; bases not matched to a gene: 11. CDR3 protein: CASRSRDSEGPQHF. The CDR3 DNA follows: TGTGCCAGCAGGTCCCGGGACAGCGAGGGGCCCCAGCATTTT.

A single count supports this clone. The chain uses TRBV30 and TRBJ1-5; 7 bases line up with TRBD1. V lost 3 bases to trimming and J lost 3 bases; unmatched junction nucleotides: 8. CDR1 is GTSNPN, CDR2 SVGIG, per germline (reference sequence). The CDR3 is made up of 15 amino acids. The CDR3 nucleotides read TGTGCCTGGAGCGCCTCCGGGACAGTCAATCAGCCCCAGCATTTT. Its protein is CAWSASGTVNQPQHF.

The rearrangement links TRBV19 to TRBJ1-1, with TRBD1 identical over 7 bases. The CDR3 contains 14 residues. The germline V gene has CDR1 LNHDA and CDR2 SQIVND (reference sequence). The junction had 2 bases not matched to a gene; V was cut back by 1 base and J by 3 bases. The CDR3 is CASSIVGGYTEAFF. For the CDR3, the DNA is TGTGCCAGTAGTATAGTAGGGGGCTACACTGAAGCTTTCTTT.

The rearrangement joins TRBV6-5 to TRBJ2-7, with TRBD2 as a possible D gene (6 bases). The V end was cut by 6 bases, the J end by 6 bases, with 15 bases between. This CDR3 spans 13 amino acids. Germline CDR1 MNHEY, CDR2 SVGAGI. In nucleotides, the CDR3 is TGTGCCAGCAGGGGGACTGCCGGGCCCGAGCAGTACGTC. Translation: CASRGTAGPEQYV.

A single count supports this clone. This sequence joins TRBV5-1 and TRBJ1-2, with a tentative D call TRBD1 (6 bases). Germline V CDR1 and CDR2: SGHRS, YFSETQ. The CDR3 runs 14 residues. The ends were cut back, 4 bases at V and 6 bases at J, with 16 bases in the middle. CDR3 loop: CASSHFGTTDGYTF. CDR3 DNA: TGCGCCAGCAGCCATTTCGGGACAACTGATGGCTACACCTTC.

This clone came up a few times. The CDR3 reads CASKPIYGYTF. The CDR3 DNA follows: TGTGCCAGCAAACCTATCTATGGCTACACCTTC. This chain uses TRBV28 with TRBJ1-2; D gene ambiguous. The CDR3 is made up of 11 amino acids. Germline-derived CDR1 and CDR2 are MDHEN and SYDVKM. V was pared by 7 bases and J by 4 bases, with 7 bases between.

This chain links TRBV7-2 with TRBJ2-5; perhaps TRBD1 as D (5 bases). There are 13 residues in the CDR3. Trimming stripped 1 base from V and 3 bases from J, with 6 bases between. Germline CDR1 SGHTA, CDR2 FQGNSA. CDR3 sequence (DNA): TGTGCCAGCAGCTTAGTCAGGGAAGAGACCCAGTACTTC. This translates into CASSLVREETQYF.

This clone was detected once. V usage is TRBV28 and J usage is TRBJ1-4; D may be TRBD1 (6 bases). This CDR3 comprises 14 residues. V was shortened by 6 bases and J by 7 bases, with 15 bases between the two germline ends. The germline V gene encodes CDR1 MDHEN and CDR2 SYDVKM. CDR3 in DNA: TGTGCCAGCAGCTTACAGGGAAGGAGTGAAAAACTGTTTTTT. Translation gives CASSLQGRSEKLFF. The full variable domain, with the rest looked up from reference TRBV28 and TRBJ1-4, is DVKVTQSSRYLVKRTGEKVFLECVQDMDHENMFWYRQDPGLGLRLIYFSYDVKMKEKGDIPEGYSVSREKKERFSLILESASTNQTSMYLCASSLQGRSEKLFFGSGTQLSVL.

The rearrangement uses TRBV5-1 and TRBJ2-3; 7 positions match TRBD2. V dropped 0 bases and J dropped 1; count of bases not matched to a gene: 8. Germline lookup yields CDR1 SGHRS and CDR2 YFSETQ. The CDR3 loop spans 17 amino acids. CDR3 sequence (DNA): TGCGCCAGCAGCTTGGGAGGTGCGGGGGACGGCACAGATACGCAGTATTTT. Translated: CASSLGGAGDGTDTQYF.

This clone was seen a few times. The V call is TRBV18, the J call TRBJ2-7, with D possibly matching TRBD1 (6 bases). Trimming left V 3 bases short and J 0 bases short, with 15 bases between. Germline loops: CDR1 KGHSH, CDR2 LQKENI. The CDR3 length is 16 residues. CDR3 amino acids: CASSPVGTLSSYEQYF. The CDR3 DNA reads TGTGCCAGCTCACCGGTCGGGACACTAAGCTCCTACGAGCAGTACTTC. Supplemented by reference TRBV18 and TRBJ2-7, the full variable domain reads NAGVMQNPRHLVRRRGQEARLRCSPMKGHSHVYWYRQLPEEGLKFMVYLQKENIIDESGMPKERFSAEFPKEGPSILRIQQVVRGDSAAYFCASSPVGTLSSYEQYFGPGTRLTVT.

The chain is built from TRBV7-3 and TRBJ2-1; 11 bases align to TRBD2. Trimming took 5 bases from V and 2 from J; bases not matched to a gene: 8. This CDR3 contains 17 residues. The germline gives CDR1 SGHTA, CDR2 FQGTGA. DNA for the CDR3: TGTGCCAGCAGCCCCGGATCGGGACTAGCGGCCTACAATGAGCAGTTCTTC. Protein product: CASSPGSGLAAYNEQFF. Full variable domain (rest looked up from reference TRBV7-3 and TRBJ2-1): GAGVSQTPSNKVTEKGKYVELRCDPISGHTALYWYRQSLGQGPEFLIYFQGTGAADDSGLPNDRFFAVRPEGSVSTLKIQRTERGDSAVYLCASSPGSGLAAYNEQFFGPGTRLTVL.

This chain uses TRBV9 with TRBJ2-3, with TRBD1 as a possible D gene (6 bases). Germline V gene data show CDR1 as SGDLS and CDR2 as YYNGEE. The CDR3 sequence is 17 residues long. V was pared by 2 bases and J by 1 base, with 17 bases between. The CDR3 reads CASSVEPDSRGTDTQYF. The CDR3 DNA is TGTGCCAGCAGCGTCGAACCGGACAGTCGGGGCACAGATACGCAGTATTTT.

The rearrangement links TRBV19 to TRBJ2-3; TRBD2 matches at 8 bases. The CDR3 extends over 16 amino acids. The germline V gene has CDR1 LNHDA and CDR2 SQIVND (reference sequence). Trimming at V came to 1 base and at J to 3 bases, leaving 6 bases not matched to a gene. The CDR3 DNA reads TGTGCCAGTAGTATAGCTTCTGCGGGGGGTACAGATACGCAGTATTTT. Translation gives CASSIASAGGTDTQYF.

The chain couples TRBV2 to TRBJ1-3; no clear D gene. The CDR3 consists of 15 residues. Germline loops: CDR1 SNHLY, CDR2 FYNNEI. Deletions cut 1 base from V and 0 bases from J, with 7 bases between. The CDR3 DNA sequence: TGTGCCAGCAGTGAAGACAGCTACTCTGGAAACACCATATATTTT. Protein: CASSEDSYSGNTIYF.

This clone was counted many times. The chain uses TRBV5-5 and TRBJ1-5; possibly TRBD1 for D (5 bases). The CDR3 length is 14 residues. Per germline, CDR1 SGHKS and CDR2 YYEKEE (reference sequence). The V gene lost 2 bases and the J gene lost 6 bases, with 12 bases spanning the gap. The chain's CDR3 is CASSLDRRGQPQHF. DNA for the CDR3: TGTGCCAGCAGCTTAGACAGAAGGGGTCAGCCCCAGCATTTT. Filled out from reference TRBV5-5 and TRBJ1-5, the complete variable domain reads DAGVTQSPTHLIKTRGQQVTLRCSPISGHKSVSWYQQVLGQGPQFIFQYYEKEERGRGNFPDRFSARQFPNYSSELNVNALLLGDSALYLCASSLDRRGQPQHFGDGTRLSIL.

Worth noting for this clone: The sample has other DNA sequences that encode this CDR3 too. J is TRBJ2-2 and V is TRBV6-4, with D perhaps TRBD1 (5 bases). This CDR3 comprises 13 residues. The ends were cut back, 2 bases at V and 4 bases at J, with 5 bases in the middle. Germline CDR1 and CDR2: MRHNA and SNTAGT. For the CDR3, the DNA is TGTGCCAGCAGTGACAGGGGCACCGGGGAGCTGTTTTTT. Translation: CASSDRGTGELFF.

A few counts support this clone. This chain links TRBV6-2 or TRBV6-3 with TRBJ2-7, with D maybe TRBD1 (5 bases). V gave up 3 bases and J gave up 1 base, with 10 bases separating them. Germline CDR1 and CDR2: MNHEY and SVGEGT. The CDR3 runs to 14 residues. In DNA, the CDR3 is TGTGCCAGCAGTTATGGACACGAGTCCTACGAGCAGTACTTC. Amino acid sequence: CASSYGHESYEQYF.

The chain has TRBV28 and TRBJ1-2, with D possibly TRBD1 on 6 matching bases. Germline CDR1 MDHEN, CDR2 SYDVKM. The CDR3 length is 14 residues. With 6 bases removed from V and 3 bases from J, the gap between germline ends came to 14 bases. CDR3 nucleotide sequence: TGTGCCAGCAGCCAACAGGGTATGGACTATGGCTACACCTTC. Residues: CASSQQGMDYGYTF.

This clone was recorded only once. This chain links TRBV28 with TRBJ2-1, with D possibly TRBD1 on 7 matching bases. Germline assignment: CDR1 MDHEN and CDR2 SYDVKM. The CDR3 loop spans 15 amino acids. Trimming cost V 6 bases and J 1 base, with 13 bases left between them. CDR3 DNA: TGTGCCAGCAGATCGACAGGGACTTCCTACAATGAGCAGTTCTTC. Its translation is CASRSTGTSYNEQFF.

This clone was found a few times. V is TRBV19 and J is TRBJ1-2; D might be TRBD1 (6 bases). The V gene lost 5 bases and the J gene lost 7 bases, with 17 bases spanning the gap. This CDR3 region has 14 residues. Germline CDR1 and CDR2: LNHDA and SQIVND (reference sequence). The CDR3 loop is CASSPDYRASGYTF. In DNA form, the CDR3 reads TGTGCCAGTAGTCCCGACTACAGGGCTTCTGGCTACACCTTC. Complete variable domain (other parts from reference TRBV19 and TRBJ1-2): DGGITQSPKYLFRKEGQNVTLSCEQNLNHDAMYWYRQDPGQGLRLIYYSQIVNDFQKGDIAEGYSVSREKKESFPLTVTSAQKNPTAFYLCASSPDYRASGYTFGSGTRLTVV.

The chain is built from TRBV28 and TRBJ2-1; D gene unclear. Trimming shortened V by 7 bases and J by 6 bases, and 4 bases separated the two germline ends. The CDR3 loop spans 10 amino acids. Per the germline V gene, CDR1 is MDHEN and CDR2 is SYDVKM. The CDR3 spells CASKLNEQFF. In DNA, the CDR3 is TGTGCCAGCAAACTCAATGAGCAGTTCTTC. The full variable domain, in which reference TRBV28 and TRBJ2-1 provide the parts outside the CDR3, is DVKVTQSSRYLVKRTGEKVFLECVQDMDHENMFWYRQDPGLGLRLIYFSYDVKMKEKGDIPEGYSVSREKKERFSLILESASTNQTSMYLCASKLNEQFFGPGTRLTVL.

This chain links TRBV19 with TRBJ1-2; D ambiguous. The germline V gene encodes CDR1 LNHDA and CDR2 SQIVND (reference sequence). This CDR3 spans 12 amino acids. V gave up 6 bases and J gave up 3 bases, with 8 bases separating them. CDR3 coding DNA: TGTGCCAGTAGAGAGAAGTACTATGGCTACACCTTC. It codes for CASREKYYGYTF.

The chain uses TRBV5-4 and TRBJ2-3; 10 bases fit TRBD2. The CDR3 sequence is 16 residues long. V lost 7 bases to trimming and J lost 0 bases; unmatched junction nucleotides: 8. Germline-derived CDR1 and CDR2 are SGHNT and YYREEE (reference sequence). DNA for the CDR3: TGTGCCAGCCCCAGCTTAGCGGGGGGCAGCACAGATACGCAGTATTTT. Protein: CASPSLAGGSTDTQYF.

This chain connects TRBV19 to TRBJ2-3; 8 nucleotides line up with TRBD1. After removal of 5 bases from V and 6 bases from J, the junction contained 10 bases not matched to a gene. This CDR3 comprises 15 residues. Germline V lookup: CDR1 LNHDA, CDR2 SQIVND (reference sequence). DNA of the CDR3: TGTGCCAGTAGTCAGACAGGGGTCTACGGGGATACGCAGTATTTT. This codes for CASSQTGVYGDTQYF.

The chain couples TRBV2 to TRBJ1-1; TRBD1 matches 7 bases. The CDR3 length is 14 residues. V shed 7 bases and J 0 bases; nucleotides not matched to a gene: 5. CDR1 is SNHLY, CDR2 FYNNEI, per germline. CDR3: CASITGDLNTEAFF. The CDR3 DNA reads as TGTGCCAGCATTACAGGGGACTTGAACACTGAAGCTTTCTTT.